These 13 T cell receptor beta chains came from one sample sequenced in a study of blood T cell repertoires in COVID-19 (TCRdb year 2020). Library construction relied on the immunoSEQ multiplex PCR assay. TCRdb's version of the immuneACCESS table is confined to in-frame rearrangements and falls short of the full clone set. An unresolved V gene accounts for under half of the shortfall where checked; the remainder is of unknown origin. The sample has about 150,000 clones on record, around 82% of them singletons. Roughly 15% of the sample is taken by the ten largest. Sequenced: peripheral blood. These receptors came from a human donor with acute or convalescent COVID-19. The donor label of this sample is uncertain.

The CDR3 bases are TGTGCCAGCAGCAATTACCGACAGGGCAGCTATGGCTACACCTTC. This gives the protein CASSNYRQGSYGYTF. The rearrangement links TRBV5-6 to TRBJ1-2, with TRBD1 matching 7 bases. V lost 4 bases and J lost 4; bases outside the gene matches: 10. The CDR3 is 15 residues long. CDR1 and CDR2 (germline): SGHDT, YYEEEE.

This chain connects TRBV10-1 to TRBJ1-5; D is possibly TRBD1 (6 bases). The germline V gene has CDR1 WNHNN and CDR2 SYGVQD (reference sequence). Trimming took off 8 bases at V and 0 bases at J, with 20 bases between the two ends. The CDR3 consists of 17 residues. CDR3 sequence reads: CASGGDRPYYSNQPQHF. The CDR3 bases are TGCGCCAGCGGCGGCGACAGGCCATACTATAGCAATCAGCCCCAGCATTTT.

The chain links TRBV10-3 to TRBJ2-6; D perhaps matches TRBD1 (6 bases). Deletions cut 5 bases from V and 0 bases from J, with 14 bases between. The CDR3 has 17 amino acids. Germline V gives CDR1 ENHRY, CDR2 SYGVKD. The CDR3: CAISQTGTLSGANVLTF. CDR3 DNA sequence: TGTGCCATCAGTCAAACCGGGACACTCTCTGGGGCCAACGTCCTGACTTTC.

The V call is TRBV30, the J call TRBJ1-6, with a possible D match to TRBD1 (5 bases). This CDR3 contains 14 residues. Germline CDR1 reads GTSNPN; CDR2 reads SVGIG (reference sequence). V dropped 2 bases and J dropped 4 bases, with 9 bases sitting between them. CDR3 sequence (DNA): TGTGCCTGGAGTCGAGACAGATATAATTCACCCCTCCACTTT. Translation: CAWSRDRYNSPLHF.

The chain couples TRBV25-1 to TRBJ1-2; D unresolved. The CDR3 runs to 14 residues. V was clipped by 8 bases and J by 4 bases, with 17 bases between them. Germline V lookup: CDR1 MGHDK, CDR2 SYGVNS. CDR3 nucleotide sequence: TGTGCCAGCCTCTGGGGAAGGGAGCCCTATGGCTACACCTTC. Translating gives CASLWGREPYGYTF.

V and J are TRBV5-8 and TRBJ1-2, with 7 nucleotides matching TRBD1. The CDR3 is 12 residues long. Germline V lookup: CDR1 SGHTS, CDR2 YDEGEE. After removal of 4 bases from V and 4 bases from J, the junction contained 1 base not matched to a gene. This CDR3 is CASSRDSYGYTF. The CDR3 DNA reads TGTGCCAGCAGCCGGGACAGCTATGGCTACACCTTC.

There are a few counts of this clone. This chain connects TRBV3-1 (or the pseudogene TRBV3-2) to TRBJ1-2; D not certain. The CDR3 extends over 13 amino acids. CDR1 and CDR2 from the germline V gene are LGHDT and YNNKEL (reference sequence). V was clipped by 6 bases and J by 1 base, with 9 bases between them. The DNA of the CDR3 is TGTGCCAGCAGGTCATCAGGTAACTATGGCTACACCTTC. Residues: CASRSSGNYGYTF.

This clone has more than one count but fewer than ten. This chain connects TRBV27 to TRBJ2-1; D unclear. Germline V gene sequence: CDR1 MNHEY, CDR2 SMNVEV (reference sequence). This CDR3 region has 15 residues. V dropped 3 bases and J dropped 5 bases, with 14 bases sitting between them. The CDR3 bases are TGTGCCAGCAGTTTTTGGAGTGACCTACACAATGAGCAGTTCTTC. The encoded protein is CASSFWSDLHNEQFF.

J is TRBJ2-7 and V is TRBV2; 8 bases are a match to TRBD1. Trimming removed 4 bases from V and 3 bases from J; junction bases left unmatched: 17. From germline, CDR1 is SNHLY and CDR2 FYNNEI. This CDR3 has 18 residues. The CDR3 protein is CASSGVPLYRTGIYEQYF. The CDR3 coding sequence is TGTGCCAGCAGTGGAGTCCCTTTATATAGGACAGGGATCTACGAGCAGTACTTC. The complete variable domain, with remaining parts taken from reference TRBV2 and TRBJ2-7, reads EPEVTQTPSHQVTQMGQEVILRCVPISNHLYFYWYRQILGQKVEFLVSFYNNEISEKSEIFDDQFSVERPDGSNFTLKIRSTKLEDSAMYFCASSGVPLYRTGIYEQYFGPGTRLTVT.

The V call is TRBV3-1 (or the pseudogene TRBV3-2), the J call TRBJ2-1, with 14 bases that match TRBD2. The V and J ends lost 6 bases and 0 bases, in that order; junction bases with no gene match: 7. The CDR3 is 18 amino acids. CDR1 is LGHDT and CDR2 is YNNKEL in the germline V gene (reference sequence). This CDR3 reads CASSPPGLAGASYNEQFF. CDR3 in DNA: TGTGCCAGCAGTCCACCGGGACTAGCGGGGGCCTCCTACAATGAGCAGTTCTTC.

The CDR3 spells CASSFGFSGNTIYF. DNA of the CDR3: TGTGCCAGCAGTTTTGGCTTCTCTGGAAACACCATATATTTT. The chain recombines TRBV5-8 with TRBJ1-3; D not resolved. V was pared by 5 bases and J by 0 bases, with 9 bases between. This CDR3 contains 14 residues. Germline V gene data show CDR1 as SGHTS and CDR2 as YDEGEE.

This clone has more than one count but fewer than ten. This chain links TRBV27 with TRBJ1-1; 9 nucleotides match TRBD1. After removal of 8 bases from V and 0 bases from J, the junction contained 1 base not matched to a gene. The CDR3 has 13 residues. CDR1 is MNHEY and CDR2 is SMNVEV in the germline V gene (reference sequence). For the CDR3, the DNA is TGTGCCAGCTGGGACAGGGTGAACACTGAAGCTTTCTTT. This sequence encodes CASWDRVNTEAFF.

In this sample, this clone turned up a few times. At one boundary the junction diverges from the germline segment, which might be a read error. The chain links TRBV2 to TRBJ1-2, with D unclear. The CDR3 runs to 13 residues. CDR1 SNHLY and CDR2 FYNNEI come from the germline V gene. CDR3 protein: CASSEDRARGYTF. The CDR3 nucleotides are TGTGCCAGCAGCGAAGACCGCGCTCGGGGCTACACCTTC.